This T cell receptor beta chain was recovered during a study of shared clonotypes between healthy human individuals. Clones were sequenced by immunoSEQ multiplex PCR, and TCRdb holds only the in-frame ones, with some missing. The sample carries roughly 1,000,000 clones, more than 75% recorded once. Germline CDR1 reads SGDLS; CDR2 reads YYNGEE. The CDR3 runs to 18 residues. With 3 bases clipped from V and 6 bases from J, the junction kept 11 bases outside the gene matches. The material sequenced was memory CD4+ T cells from PBMCs. Subset described: CD45RA-negative fraction. The clonotype originates from a man aged 18 to 29 in good health. Some clones in this sample may be carry-over from other donors' samples. The chain combines TRBV9 with TRBJ2-1, with 14 positions matching TRBD2. CDR3 DNA sequence: TGTGCCAGCAGCGCCAGCCCGGGACTAGCGGGAGCTCGCAATGAGCAGTTCTTC. This sequence encodes CASSASPGLAGARNEQFF. The whole variable domain, remainder taken from reference TRBV9 and TRBJ2-1, is DSGVTQTPKHLITATGQRVTLRCSPRSGDLSVYWYQQSLDQGLQFLIQYYNGEERAKGNILERFSAQQFPDLHSELNLSSLELGDSALYFCASSASPGLAGARNEQFFGPGTRLTVL.